This T cell receptor beta chain was found in a study of blood T cell repertoires in COVID-19. V lost 6 bases, J lost 0 bases, and 7 bases stayed unmatched. The CDR3 contains 15 residues. Germline loops: CDR1 SGHVS, CDR2 FQNEAQ. Here immunoSEQ multiplex PCR was the method, and the copy in TCRdb shows in-frame clones only, minus some. Of about 200,000 clones in the sample, around 90% are singletons; the top ten hold 2% to 2.5%. This rearrangement joins TRBV7-8 to TRBJ2-7; 8 positions agree with TRBD1. The sequenced sample consisted of PBMCs or T cells enriched from blood (not recorded which). The TCR was taken from a woman aged 25 to 39 who had recovered from COVID-19. The CDR3 sequence is CASRPDRDPSYEQYF. CDR3 in DNA: TGTGCCAGCAGACCGGACAGGGACCCCTCCTACGAGCAGTACTTC.